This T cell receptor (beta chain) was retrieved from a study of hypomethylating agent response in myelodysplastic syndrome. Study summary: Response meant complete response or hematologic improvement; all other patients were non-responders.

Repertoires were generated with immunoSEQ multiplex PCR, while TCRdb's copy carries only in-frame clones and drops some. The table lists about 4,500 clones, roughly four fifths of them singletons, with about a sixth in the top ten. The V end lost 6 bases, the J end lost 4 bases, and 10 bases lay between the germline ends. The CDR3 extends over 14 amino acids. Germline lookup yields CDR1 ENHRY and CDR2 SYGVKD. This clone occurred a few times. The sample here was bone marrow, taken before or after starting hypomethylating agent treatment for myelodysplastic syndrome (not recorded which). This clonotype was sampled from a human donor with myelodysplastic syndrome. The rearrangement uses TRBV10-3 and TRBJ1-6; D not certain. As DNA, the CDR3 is TGTGCCATCAGGGAGGTCGGGTATAATTCACCCCTCCACTTT. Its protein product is CAIREVGYNSPLHF.